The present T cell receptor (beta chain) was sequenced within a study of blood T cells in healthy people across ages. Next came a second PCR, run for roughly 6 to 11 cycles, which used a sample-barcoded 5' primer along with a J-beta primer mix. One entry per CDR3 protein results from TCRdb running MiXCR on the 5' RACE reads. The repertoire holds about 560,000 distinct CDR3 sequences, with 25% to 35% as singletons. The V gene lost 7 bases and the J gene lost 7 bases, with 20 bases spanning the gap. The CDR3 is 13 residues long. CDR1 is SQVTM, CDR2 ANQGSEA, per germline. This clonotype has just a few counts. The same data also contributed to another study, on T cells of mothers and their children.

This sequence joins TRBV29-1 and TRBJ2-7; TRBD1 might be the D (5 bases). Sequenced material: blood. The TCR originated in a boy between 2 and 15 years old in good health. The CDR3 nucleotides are TGCAGCGCTGAGACGCCAGGGCGGCGGGAGCAGTACTTC. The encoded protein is CSAETPGRREQYF.